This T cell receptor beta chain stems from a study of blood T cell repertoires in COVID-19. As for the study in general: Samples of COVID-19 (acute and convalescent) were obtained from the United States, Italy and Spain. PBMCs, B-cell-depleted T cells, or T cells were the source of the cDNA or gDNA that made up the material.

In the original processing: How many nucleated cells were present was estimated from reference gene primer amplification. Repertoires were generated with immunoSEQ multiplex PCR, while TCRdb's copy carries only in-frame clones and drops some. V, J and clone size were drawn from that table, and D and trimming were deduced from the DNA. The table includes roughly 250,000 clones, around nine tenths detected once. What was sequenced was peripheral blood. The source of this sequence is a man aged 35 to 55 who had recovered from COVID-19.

The CDR3 loop is CASSQEGTGEAFF. The CDR3 nucleotides are TGCGCCAGCAGCCAAGAAGGGACAGGGGAGGCTTTCTTT. J is TRBJ1-1 and V is TRBV4-1, with TRBD1 matching over 10 bases. The CDR3 has 13 residues. V gave up 0 bases and J gave up 11 bases; unmatched junction bases: 3. Germline lookup yields CDR1 MGHRA and CDR2 YSYEKL.